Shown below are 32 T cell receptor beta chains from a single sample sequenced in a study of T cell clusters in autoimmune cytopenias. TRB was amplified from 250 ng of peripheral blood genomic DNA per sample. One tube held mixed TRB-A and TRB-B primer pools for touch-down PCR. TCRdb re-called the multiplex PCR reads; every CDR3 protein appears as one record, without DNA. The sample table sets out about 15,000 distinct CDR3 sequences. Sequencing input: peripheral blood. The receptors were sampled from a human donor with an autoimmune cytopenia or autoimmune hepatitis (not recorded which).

CDR3 protein: CASSRLAGSYNEQFF. The genes are TRBV5-6 and TRBJ2-1; TCRdb's D call of TRBD2 is untestable without DNA. CDR3 length: 15 residues. The V gene's germline CDR1 is SGHDT and CDR2 YYEEEE.

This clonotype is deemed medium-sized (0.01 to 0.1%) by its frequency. CDR3: CASSFFRGTMEETQYF. The rearrangement links TRBV5-5 to TRBJ2-5; TCRdb's assignment of TRBD1 cannot be checked, as there is no DNA. CDR1 and CDR2 (germline): SGHKS, YYEKEE (reference sequence). The CDR3 runs to 16 residues.

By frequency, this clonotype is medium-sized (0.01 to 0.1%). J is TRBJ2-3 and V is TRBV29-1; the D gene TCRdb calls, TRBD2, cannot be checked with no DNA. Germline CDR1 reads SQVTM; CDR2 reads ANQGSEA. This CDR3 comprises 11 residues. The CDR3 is CSVDFGGTDTF.

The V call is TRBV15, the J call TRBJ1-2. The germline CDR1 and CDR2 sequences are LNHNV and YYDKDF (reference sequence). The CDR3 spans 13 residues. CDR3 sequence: CATSRAANYGYTF.

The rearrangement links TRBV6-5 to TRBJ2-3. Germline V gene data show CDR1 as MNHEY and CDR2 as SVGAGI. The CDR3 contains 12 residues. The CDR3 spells CASSRTPDTQYF.

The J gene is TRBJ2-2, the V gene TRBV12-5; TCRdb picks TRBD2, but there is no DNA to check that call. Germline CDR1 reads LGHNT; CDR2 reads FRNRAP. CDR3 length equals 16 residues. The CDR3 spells CASGGTSGSLTGELFF.

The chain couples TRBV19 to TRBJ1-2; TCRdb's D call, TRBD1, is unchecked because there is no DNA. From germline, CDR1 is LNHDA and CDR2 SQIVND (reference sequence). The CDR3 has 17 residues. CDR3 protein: CASNTGTGTSAAYGYTF.

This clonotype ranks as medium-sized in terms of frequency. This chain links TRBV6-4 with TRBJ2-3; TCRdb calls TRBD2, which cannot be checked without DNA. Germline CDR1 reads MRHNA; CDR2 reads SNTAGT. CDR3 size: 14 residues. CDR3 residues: CASSLAGGTDTQYF.

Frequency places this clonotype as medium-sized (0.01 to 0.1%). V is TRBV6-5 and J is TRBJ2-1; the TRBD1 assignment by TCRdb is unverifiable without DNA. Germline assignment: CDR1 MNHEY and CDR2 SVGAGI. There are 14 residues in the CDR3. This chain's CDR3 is CASSPGQGANEQFF.

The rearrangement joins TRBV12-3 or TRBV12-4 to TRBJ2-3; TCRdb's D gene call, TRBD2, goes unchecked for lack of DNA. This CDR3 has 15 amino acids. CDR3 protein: CASSWMRAFTDTQYF.

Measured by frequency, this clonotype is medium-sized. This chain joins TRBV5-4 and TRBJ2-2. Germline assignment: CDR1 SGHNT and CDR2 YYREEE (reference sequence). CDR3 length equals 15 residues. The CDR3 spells CASSMLKWNTGELFF.

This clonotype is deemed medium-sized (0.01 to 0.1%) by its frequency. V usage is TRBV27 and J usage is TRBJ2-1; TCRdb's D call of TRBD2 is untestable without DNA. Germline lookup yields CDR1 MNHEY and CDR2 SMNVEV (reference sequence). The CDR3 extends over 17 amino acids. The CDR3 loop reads CASSPGTSGDSYNEQFF.

The CDR3 is CASSFAGLTDTQYF. The rearrangement links TRBV7-2 to TRBJ2-3. This CDR3 comprises 14 residues. Germline values: CDR1 SGHTA, CDR2 FQGNSA.

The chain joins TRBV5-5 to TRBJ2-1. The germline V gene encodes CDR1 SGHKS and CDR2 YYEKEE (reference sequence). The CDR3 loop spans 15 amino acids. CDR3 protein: CASSLGTSAPMKQFF.

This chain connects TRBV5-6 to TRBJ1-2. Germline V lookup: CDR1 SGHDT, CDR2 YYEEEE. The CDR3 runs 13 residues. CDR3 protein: CASSFSDGYGYTF.

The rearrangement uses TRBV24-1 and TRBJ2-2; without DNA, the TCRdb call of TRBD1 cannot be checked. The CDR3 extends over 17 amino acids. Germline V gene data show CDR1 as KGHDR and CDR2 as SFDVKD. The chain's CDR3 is CATSDPRTGGDTGELFF.

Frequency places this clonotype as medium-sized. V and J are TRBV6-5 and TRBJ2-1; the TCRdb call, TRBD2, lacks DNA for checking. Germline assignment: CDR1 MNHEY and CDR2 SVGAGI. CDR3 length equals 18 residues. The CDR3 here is CASRPLAGIASSYNEQFF.

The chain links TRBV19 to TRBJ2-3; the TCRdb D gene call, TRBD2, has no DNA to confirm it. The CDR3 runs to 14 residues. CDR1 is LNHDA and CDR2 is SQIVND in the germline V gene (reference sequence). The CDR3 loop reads CASSMGDYRVAQYF.

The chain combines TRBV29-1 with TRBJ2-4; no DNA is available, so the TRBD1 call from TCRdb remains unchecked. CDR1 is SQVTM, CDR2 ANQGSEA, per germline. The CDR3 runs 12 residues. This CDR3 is CSAGQGVNIQYF. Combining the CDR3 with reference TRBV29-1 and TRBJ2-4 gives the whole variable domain SAVISQKPSRDICQRGTSLTIQCQVDSQVTMMFWYRQQPGQSLTLIATANQGSEATYESGFVIDKFPISRPNLTFSTLTVSNMSPEDSSIYLCSAGQGVNIQYFGAGTRLSVL.

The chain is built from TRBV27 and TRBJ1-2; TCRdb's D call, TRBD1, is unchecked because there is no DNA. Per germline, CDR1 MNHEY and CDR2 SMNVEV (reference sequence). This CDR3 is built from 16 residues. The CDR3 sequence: CASSFGGVQGARGYTF.

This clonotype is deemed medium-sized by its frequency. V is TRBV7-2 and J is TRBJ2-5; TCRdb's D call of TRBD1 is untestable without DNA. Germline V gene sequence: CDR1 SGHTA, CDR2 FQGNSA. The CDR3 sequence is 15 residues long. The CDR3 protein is CASSLDMGQQETQYF.

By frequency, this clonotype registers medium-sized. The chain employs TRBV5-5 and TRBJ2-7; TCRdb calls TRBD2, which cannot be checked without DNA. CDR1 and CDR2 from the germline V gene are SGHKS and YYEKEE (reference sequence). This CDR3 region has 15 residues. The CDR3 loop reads CASSLVATGGYEQYF.

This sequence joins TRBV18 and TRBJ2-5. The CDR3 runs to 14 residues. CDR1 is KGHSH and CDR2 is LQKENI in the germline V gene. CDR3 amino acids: CASSPPQDQETQYF.

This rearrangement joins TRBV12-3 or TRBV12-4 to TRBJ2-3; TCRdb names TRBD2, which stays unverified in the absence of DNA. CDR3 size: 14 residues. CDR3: CASSHRDYRGTQYF.

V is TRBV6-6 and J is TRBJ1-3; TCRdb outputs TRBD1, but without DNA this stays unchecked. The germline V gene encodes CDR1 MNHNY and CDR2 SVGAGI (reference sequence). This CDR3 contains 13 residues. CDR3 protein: CASSLDIGNTIYF.

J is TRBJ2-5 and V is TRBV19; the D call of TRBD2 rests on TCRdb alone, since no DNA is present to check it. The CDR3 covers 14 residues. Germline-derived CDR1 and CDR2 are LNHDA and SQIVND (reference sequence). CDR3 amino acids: CASSIGMARETQYF.

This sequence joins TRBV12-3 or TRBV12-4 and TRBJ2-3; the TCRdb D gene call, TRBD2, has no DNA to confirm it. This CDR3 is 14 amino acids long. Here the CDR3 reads CASSFRLVADTQYF.

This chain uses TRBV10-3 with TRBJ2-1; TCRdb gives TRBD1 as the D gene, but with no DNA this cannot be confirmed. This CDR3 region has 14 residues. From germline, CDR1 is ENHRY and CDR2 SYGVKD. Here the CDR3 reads CAISPSEGTGEQFF.

The CDR3 region is CASSITGGSEAFF. The rearrangement joins TRBV19 to TRBJ1-1; the D call from TCRdb, TRBD1, cannot be confirmed without DNA. The CDR3 runs to 13 residues. Germline CDR1 reads LNHDA; CDR2 reads SQIVND (reference sequence).

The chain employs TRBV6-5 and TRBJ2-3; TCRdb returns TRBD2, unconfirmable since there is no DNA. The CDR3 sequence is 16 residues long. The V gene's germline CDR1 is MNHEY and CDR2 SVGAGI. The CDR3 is CASTDGRGGVTDTQYF.

This CDR3 reads CASSWGTSTDTQYF. The V gene is TRBV7-9, the J gene TRBJ2-3; TCRdb reports TRBD1, a call that lacks DNA to check it against. The germline V gene encodes CDR1 SEHNR and CDR2 FQNEAQ (reference sequence). This CDR3 region has 14 residues.

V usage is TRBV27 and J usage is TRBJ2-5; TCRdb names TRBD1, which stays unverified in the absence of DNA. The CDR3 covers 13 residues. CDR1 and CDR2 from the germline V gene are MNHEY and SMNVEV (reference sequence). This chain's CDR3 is CASSFGQQETQYF.